Following are 20 T cell receptor beta chains from one sample sequenced in a study of blood T cell repertoires in COVID-19. Profiled with immunoSEQ multiplex PCR; TCRdb holds only in-frame clones, not every one. The sample lists under 300,000 clones; approximately 88% were seen once. The sample taken for sequencing was PBMCs or T cells enriched from blood (not recorded which). These receptors originate from a young woman who had recovered from COVID-19.

This chain connects TRBV6-1 to TRBJ1-6, with 7 bases that match TRBD1. Germline assignment: CDR1 MNHNS and CDR2 SASEGT. Trimming removed 1 base from V and 7 bases from J; junction bases left unmatched: 4. This CDR3 is built from 15 residues. CDR3 amino acids: CASSEGRGRNSPLHF. CDR3 DNA sequence: TGTGCCAGCAGTGAAGGCAGGGGGAGGAATTCACCCCTCCACTTT.

This chain links TRBV7-2 with TRBJ1-2, with a possible D match to TRBD1 (5 bases). Germline CDR1 SGHTA, CDR2 FQGNSA. The CDR3 runs 13 residues. Trimming stripped 3 bases from V and 7 bases from J, with 12 bases between. DNA of the CDR3: TGTGCCAGCAGCTTTTTTGGGCAGGGTGGCTACACCTTC. Protein sequence: CASSFFGQGGYTF. The complete variable domain, with remaining parts taken from reference TRBV7-2 and TRBJ1-2, reads GAGVSQSPSNKVTEKGKDVELRCDPISGHTALYWYRQSLGQGLEFLIYFQGNSAPDKSGLPSDRFSAERTGGSVSTLTIQRTQQEDSAVYLCASSFFGQGGYTFGSGTRLTVV.

V usage is TRBV19 and J usage is TRBJ2-3; D may be TRBD2 (7 bases). V lost 8 bases to trimming and J lost 9 bases, with 15 bases between them. This CDR3 has 12 amino acids. The V gene's germline CDR1 is LNHDA and CDR2 SQIVND (reference sequence). The CDR3 region has the DNA TGTGCCAGTCAAAGGGCGGGGGCAACGCAGTATTTT. Protein: CASQRAGATQYF.

The V call is TRBV27, the J call TRBJ2-3; D not certain. Per the germline V gene, CDR1 is MNHEY and CDR2 is SMNVEV (reference sequence). The germline V and J ends were trimmed by 5 bases and 5 bases, with 8 bases remaining between them. The CDR3 spans 12 residues. The CDR3 loop is CASSPRGDTQYF. CDR3 DNA sequence: TGTGCCAGCAGTCCCCGCGGAGATACGCAGTATTTT.

V and J are TRBV10-2 and TRBJ1-6, with 7 bases aligning to TRBD1. The germline CDR1 and CDR2 sequences are WSHSY and SAAADI. CDR3 length: 14 residues. With V trimmed by 6 bases and J by 10 bases, 9 bases remained unmatched. The CDR3 protein is CASSFTGERSPLHF. The CDR3, as DNA: TGCGCCAGCAGCTTCACAGGGGAGAGGTCACCCCTCCACTTT.

J is TRBJ1-1 and V is TRBV4-1; D is unresolved. The germline V gene encodes CDR1 MGHRA and CDR2 YSYEKL. The CDR3 runs 17 residues. Trimming removed 0 bases from V and 0 bases from J, with 14 bases in between. The CDR3 sequence is CASSQESLQVVNTEAFF. As DNA, the CDR3 is TGCGCCAGCAGCCAAGAGAGCCTCCAGGTCGTGAACACTGAAGCTTTCTTT.

The chain is built from TRBV4-3 and TRBJ2-1, with D possibly matching TRBD1 (5 bases). Trimming removed 4 bases from V and 8 bases from J, with 24 bases in between. The CDR3 is 17 amino acids. Germline V gene lookup returns CDR1 LGHNA and CDR2 YSLEER. CDR3 residues: CASSRYPQIRGGDEQFF. DNA of the CDR3: TGCGCCAGCAGCCGATACCCTCAAATAAGGGGTGGCGATGAGCAGTTCTTC.

The chain employs TRBV28 and TRBJ1-2; the D gene is possibly TRBD1 (6 bases). V lost 5 bases and J lost 3, with 16 bases in between. Germline CDR1 is MDHEN and CDR2 is SYDVKM. This CDR3 has 15 residues. CDR3 nucleotide sequence: TGTGCCAGCAGTCCAGCCGGGACAACCTACTATGGCTACACCTTC. Protein sequence: CASSPAGTTYYGYTF.

The V call is TRBV18, the J call TRBJ2-3; D uncertain. In germline, CDR1 is KGHSH, CDR2 LQKENI. This CDR3 contains 15 residues. The germline V and J ends were trimmed by 2 bases and 2 bases, with 11 bases remaining between them. The CDR3 region has the DNA TGTGCCAGCTCACCAGGGCTAACTGACACAGATACGCAGTATTTT. Protein product: CASSPGLTDTDTQYF.

The V gene is TRBV9, the J gene TRBJ1-1, with D possibly TRBD1 on 6 matching bases. The CDR3 is 17 residues long. Germline V gives CDR1 SGDLS, CDR2 YYNGEE. Trimming left V 4 bases short and J 0 bases short, with 19 bases between. Here the CDR3 reads CASSRTGPGMLNTEAFF. In DNA form, the CDR3 reads TGTGCCAGCAGCCGCACAGGGCCGGGAATGCTGAACACTGAAGCTTTCTTT.

The V and J genes are TRBV15 and TRBJ2-5; 10 positions agree with TRBD1. The V segment lost 5 bases and the J segment 3 bases; nucleotides outside the gene matches: 6. The germline V gene has CDR1 LNHNV and CDR2 YYDKDF (reference sequence). The CDR3 has 15 amino acids. The CDR3 DNA is TGTGCCACCAGCGGAGTGGACAGGGGGGAAGAGACCCAGTACTTC. Translated: CATSGVDRGEETQYF.

This chain joins TRBV11-3 and TRBJ2-1, with a tentative D call TRBD1 (6 bases). Germline-derived CDR1 and CDR2 are SGHNT and YENEEA. Trimming stripped 5 bases from V and 10 bases from J, with 15 bases between. The CDR3 spans 13 residues. The CDR3 reads CASSGTSGREQFF. The CDR3, as DNA: TGTGCCAGCAGCGGGACATCTGGTCGGGAGCAGTTCTTC.

The genes are TRBV28 and TRBJ2-7; TRBD2 matches 7 bases. Per the germline V gene, CDR1 is MDHEN and CDR2 is SYDVKM. V trimming: 4 bases; J trimming: 4 bases; junction bases outside the gene matches: 7. This CDR3 has 14 residues. DNA for the CDR3: TGTGCCAGCAGTTCCGGACTAGGAAGATACGAGCAGTACTTC. This encodes CASSSGLGRYEQYF.

The chain employs TRBV20-1 and TRBJ1-3; D call uncertain. The length of the CDR3 is 11 residues. V lost 7 bases, J lost 7 bases, and 11 bases lay in between. CDR1 is DFQATT, CDR2 SNEGSKA, per germline (reference sequence). The DNA for the CDR3 is TGCAGTGTGGATCTTAGCAACACCATATATTTT. Translated: CSVDLSNTIYF.

V and J are TRBV24-1 and TRBJ2-5, with 12 positions matching TRBD2. CDR1 and CDR2 from the germline V gene are KGHDR and SFDVKD. This CDR3 has 16 amino acids. The V and J ends lost 2 bases and 4 bases, in that order; junction bases with no gene match: 4. The CDR3 nucleotides read TGTGCCACCAGTGATTCTAGCGGGGGGGTGGTAGAGACCCAGTACTTC. This translates into CATSDSSGGVVETQYF.

The genes are TRBV9 and TRBJ2-7; possible D gene TRBD2, 7 bases. The CDR3 is 15 amino acids. V was trimmed by 0 bases and J by 6 bases, leaving 16 bases between them. Germline V CDR1 and CDR2: SGDLS, YYNGEE. The CDR3 DNA sequence: TGTGCCAGCAGCGTAGGAGGGGGGGACCCTATCGAGCAGTACTTC. Translating gives CASSVGGGDPIEQYF. Together with reference TRBV9 and TRBJ2-7, the CDR3 gives the full variable domain: DSGVTQTPKHLITATGQRVTLRCSPRSGDLSVYWYQQSLDQGLQFLIQYYNGEERAKGNILERFSAQQFPDLHSELNLSSLELGDSALYFCASSVGGGDPIEQYFGPGTRLTVT.

The chain recombines TRBV7-3 with TRBJ1-5; TRBD1 is a possible D gene (5 bases). The CDR3 sequence is 17 residues long. V lost 1 base to trimming and J lost 0 bases, with 13 bases between them. Germline lookup yields CDR1 SGHTA and CDR2 FQGTGA. The CDR3 is CASSLRQPLISNQPQHF. For the CDR3, the DNA is TGTGCCAGCAGCTTAAGACAGCCACTCATTAGCAATCAGCCCCAGCATTTT.

The chain has TRBV6-5 and TRBJ1-1; no definite D call. CDR1 MNHEY and CDR2 SVGAGI come from the germline V gene. The length of the CDR3 is 14 residues. Trimming stripped 8 bases from V and 5 bases from J, with 18 bases between. DNA for the CDR3: TGTGCCAGCTTGTCTCGAAGCAGAGGGACTGAAGCTTTCTTT. This codes for CASLSRSRGTEAFF.

The rearrangement joins TRBV28 to TRBJ1-3; D not resolved. CDR3 size: 16 residues. Germline loops: CDR1 MDHEN, CDR2 SYDVKM. Trimming cost V 6 bases and J 0 bases, with 15 bases left between them. The CDR3: CASRFGDSYSGNTIYF. CDR3 sequence (DNA): TGTGCCAGCAGATTTGGAGATTCCTACTCTGGAAACACCATATATTTT. The full variable domain, with the rest looked up from reference TRBV28 and TRBJ1-3, is DVKVTQSSRYLVKRTGEKVFLECVQDMDHENMFWYRQDPGLGLRLIYFSYDVKMKEKGDIPEGYSVSREKKERFSLILESASTNQTSMYLCASRFGDSYSGNTIYFGEGSWLTVV.

The chain joins TRBV5-1 to TRBJ2-1; TRBD2 matches 10 bases. The germline V gene encodes CDR1 SGHRS and CDR2 YFSETQ. CDR3 length equals 16 residues. V lost 0 bases, J lost 9 bases, and 9 bases stayed unmatched. The CDR3 sequence: CASSLVTSGVVGEQFF. CDR3 DNA: TGCGCCAGCAGCTTGGTTACTAGCGGGGTCGTCGGTGAGCAGTTCTTC. The full variable domain, in which reference TRBV5-1 and TRBJ2-1 provide the parts outside the CDR3, is KAGVTQTPRYLIKTRGQQVTLSCSPISGHRSVSWYQQTPGQGLQFLFEYFSETQRNKGNFPGRFSGRQFSNSRSEMNVSTLELGDSALYLCASSLVTSGVVGEQFFGPGTRLTVL.